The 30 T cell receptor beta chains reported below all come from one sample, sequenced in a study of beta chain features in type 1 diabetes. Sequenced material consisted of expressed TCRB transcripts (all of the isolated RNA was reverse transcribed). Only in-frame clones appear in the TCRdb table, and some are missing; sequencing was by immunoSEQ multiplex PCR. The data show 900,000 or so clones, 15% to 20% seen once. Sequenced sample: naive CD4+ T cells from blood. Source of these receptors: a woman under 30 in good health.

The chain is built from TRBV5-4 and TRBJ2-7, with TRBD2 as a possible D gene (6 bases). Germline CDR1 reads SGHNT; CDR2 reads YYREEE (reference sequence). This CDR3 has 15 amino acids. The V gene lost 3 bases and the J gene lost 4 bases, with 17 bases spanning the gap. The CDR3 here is CASSSRRVGGYEQYF. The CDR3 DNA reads TGTGCCAGCAGCTCACGGCGGGTCGGAGGGTACGAGCAGTACTTC.

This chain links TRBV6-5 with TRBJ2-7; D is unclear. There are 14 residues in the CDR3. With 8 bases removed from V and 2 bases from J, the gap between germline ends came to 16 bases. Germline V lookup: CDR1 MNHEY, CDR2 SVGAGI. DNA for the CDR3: TGTGCCAGCCGACGCGGAGTAACAACCTACGAGCAGTACTTC. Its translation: CASRRGVTTYEQYF.

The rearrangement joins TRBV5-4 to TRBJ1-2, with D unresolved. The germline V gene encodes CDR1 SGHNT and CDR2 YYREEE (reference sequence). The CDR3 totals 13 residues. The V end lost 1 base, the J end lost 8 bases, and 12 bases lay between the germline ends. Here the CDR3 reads CASSLRAGGGYTF. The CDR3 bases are TGTGCCAGCAGCTTGAGGGCAGGCGGGGGCTACACCTTC.

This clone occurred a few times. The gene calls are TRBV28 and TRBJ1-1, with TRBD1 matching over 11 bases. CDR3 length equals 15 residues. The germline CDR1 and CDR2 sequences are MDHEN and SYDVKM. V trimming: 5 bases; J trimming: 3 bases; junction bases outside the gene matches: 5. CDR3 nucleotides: TGTGCCAGCAGTACTTGGACAGGGGGCGACACTGAAGCTTTCTTT. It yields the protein CASSTWTGGDTEAFF.

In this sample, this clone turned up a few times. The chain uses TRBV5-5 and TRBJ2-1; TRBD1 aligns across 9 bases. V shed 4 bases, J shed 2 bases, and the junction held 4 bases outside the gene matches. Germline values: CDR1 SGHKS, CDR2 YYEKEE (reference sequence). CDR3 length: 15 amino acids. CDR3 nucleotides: TGTGCCAGCAGCCCCGGGACAGGGACCTACAATGAGCAGTTCTTC. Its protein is CASSPGTGTYNEQFF.

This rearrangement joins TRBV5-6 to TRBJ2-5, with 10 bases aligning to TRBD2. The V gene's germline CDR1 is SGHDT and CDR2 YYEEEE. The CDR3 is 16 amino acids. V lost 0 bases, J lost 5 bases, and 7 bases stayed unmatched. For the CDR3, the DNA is TGTGCCAGCAGCTTGGGCCTAGCGGGAGTAGCGGAGACCCAGTACTTC. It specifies CASSLGLAGVAETQYF.

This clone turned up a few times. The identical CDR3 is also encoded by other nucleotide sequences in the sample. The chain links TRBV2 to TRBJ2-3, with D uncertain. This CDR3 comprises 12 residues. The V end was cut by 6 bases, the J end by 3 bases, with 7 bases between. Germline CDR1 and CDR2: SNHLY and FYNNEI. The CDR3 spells CASSPGTDTQYF. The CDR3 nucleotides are TGTGCCAGCAGCCCCGGGACAGATACGCAGTATTTT.

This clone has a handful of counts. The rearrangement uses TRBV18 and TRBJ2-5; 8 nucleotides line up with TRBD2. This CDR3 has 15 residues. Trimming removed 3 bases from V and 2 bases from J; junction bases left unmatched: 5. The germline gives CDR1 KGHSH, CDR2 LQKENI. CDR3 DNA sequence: TGTGCCAGCTCACCGGTAGCGGGAAATCAAGAGACCCAGTACTTC. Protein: CASSPVAGNQETQYF.

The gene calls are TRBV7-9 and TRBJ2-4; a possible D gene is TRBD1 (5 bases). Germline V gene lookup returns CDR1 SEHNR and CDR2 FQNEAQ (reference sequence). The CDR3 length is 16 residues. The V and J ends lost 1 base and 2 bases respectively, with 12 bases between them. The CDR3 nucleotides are TGTGCCAGCAGCTTAGAGTCCTGGGGCTCCAAAAACATTCAGTACTTC. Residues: CASSLESWGSKNIQYF. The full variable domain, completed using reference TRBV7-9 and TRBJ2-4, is DTGVSQNPRHKITKRGQNVTFRCDPISEHNRLYWYRQTLGQGPEFLTYFQNEAQLEKSRLLSDRFSAERPKGSFSTLEIQRTEQGDSAMYLCASSLESWGSKNIQYFGAGTRLSVL.

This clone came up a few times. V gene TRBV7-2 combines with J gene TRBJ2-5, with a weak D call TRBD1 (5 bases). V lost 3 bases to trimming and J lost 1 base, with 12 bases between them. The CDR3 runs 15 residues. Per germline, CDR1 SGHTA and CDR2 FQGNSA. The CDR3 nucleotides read TGTGCCAGCAGCTTCTCAGGGTCTGGCCAAGAGACCCAGTACTTC. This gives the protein CASSFSGSGQETQYF.

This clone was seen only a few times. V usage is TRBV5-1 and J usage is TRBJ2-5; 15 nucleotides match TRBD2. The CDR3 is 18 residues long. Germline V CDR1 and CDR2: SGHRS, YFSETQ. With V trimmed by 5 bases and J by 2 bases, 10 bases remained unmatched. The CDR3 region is CASRFAYGLAGGQETQYF. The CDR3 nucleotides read TGCGCCAGCAGATTTGCGTACGGACTAGCGGGAGGGCAAGAGACCCAGTACTTC.

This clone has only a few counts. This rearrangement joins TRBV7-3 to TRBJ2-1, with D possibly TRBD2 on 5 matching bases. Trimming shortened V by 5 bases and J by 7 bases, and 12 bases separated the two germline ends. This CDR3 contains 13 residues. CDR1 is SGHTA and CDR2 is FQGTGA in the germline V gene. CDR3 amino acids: CASSAGRSNEQFF. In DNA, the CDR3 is TGTGCCAGCAGCGCGGGCCGCTCTAATGAGCAGTTCTTC.

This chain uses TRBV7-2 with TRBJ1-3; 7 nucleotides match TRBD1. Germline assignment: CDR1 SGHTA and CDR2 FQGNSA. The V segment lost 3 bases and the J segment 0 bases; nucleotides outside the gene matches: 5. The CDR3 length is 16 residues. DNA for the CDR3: TGTGCCAGCAGCTTGGAGGGGACAGTCTCTGGAAACACCATATATTTT. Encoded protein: CASSLEGTVSGNTIYF.

CDR3 residues: CAISEFLQNTNYGYTF. The CDR3 DNA sequence: TGTGCCATCAGTGAGTTCCTTCAGAATACTAACTATGGCTACACCTTC. V is TRBV10-3 and J is TRBJ1-2; the D is unclear. The CDR3 loop spans 16 amino acids. Germline V gene sequence: CDR1 ENHRY, CDR2 SYGVKD. Trimming removed 1 base at V and 0 bases at J, with 12 bases between.

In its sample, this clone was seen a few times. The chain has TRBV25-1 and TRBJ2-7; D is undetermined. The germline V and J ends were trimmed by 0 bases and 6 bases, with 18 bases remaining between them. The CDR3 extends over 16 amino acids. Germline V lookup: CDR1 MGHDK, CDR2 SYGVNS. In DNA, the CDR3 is TGTGCCAGCAGTGAATACCCATCAGGCCAGGTGTCCGAGCAGTACTTC. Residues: CASSEYPSGQVSEQYF.

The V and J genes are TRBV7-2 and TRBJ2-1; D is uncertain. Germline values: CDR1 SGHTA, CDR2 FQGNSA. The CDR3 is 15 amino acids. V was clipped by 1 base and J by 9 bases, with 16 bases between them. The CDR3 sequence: CASSLGTLRLVEQFF. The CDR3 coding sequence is TGTGCCAGCAGCTTAGGAACCCTACGCCTAGTTGAGCAGTTCTTC.

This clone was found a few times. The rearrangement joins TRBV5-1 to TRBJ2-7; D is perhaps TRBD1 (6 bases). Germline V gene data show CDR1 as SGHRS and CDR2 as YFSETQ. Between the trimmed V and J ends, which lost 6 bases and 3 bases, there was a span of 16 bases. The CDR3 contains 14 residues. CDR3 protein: CASTRDTSYYEQYF. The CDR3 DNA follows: TGCGCCAGCACCCGGGACACAAGTTACTACGAGCAGTACTTC.

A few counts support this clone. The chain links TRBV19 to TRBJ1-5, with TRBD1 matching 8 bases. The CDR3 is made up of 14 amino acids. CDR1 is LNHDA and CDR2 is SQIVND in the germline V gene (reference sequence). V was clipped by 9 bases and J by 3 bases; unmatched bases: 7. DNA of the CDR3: TGTGCCAGCCACTCCAGGGGGCTCAATCAGCCCCAGCATTTT. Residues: CASHSRGLNQPQHF. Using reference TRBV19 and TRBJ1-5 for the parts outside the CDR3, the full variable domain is DGGITQSPKYLFRKEGQNVTLSCEQNLNHDAMYWYRQDPGQGLRLIYYSQIVNDFQKGDIAEGYSVSREKKESFPLTVTSAQKNPTAFYLCASHSRGLNQPQHFGDGTRLSIL.

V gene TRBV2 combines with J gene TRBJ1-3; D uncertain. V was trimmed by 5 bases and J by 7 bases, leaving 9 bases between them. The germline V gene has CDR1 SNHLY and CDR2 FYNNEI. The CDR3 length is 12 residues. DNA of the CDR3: TGTGCCAGCAGTCCCGGTTGGAACACCATATATTTT. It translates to CASSPGWNTIYF.

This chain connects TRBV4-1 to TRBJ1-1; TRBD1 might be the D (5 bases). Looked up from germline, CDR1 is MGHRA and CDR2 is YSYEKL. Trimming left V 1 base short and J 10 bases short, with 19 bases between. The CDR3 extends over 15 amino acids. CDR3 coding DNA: TGCGCCAGCAGCCAAGGTGGGGTAGGGGCTCCGATAGCTTTCTTT. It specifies CASSQGGVGAPIAFF.

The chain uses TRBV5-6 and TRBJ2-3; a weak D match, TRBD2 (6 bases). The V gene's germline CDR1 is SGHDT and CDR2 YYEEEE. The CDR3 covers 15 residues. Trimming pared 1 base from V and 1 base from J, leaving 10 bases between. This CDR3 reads CASSLLGGRTDTQYF. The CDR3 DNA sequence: TGTGCCAGCAGCTTGTTGGGGGGTCGCACAGATACGCAGTATTTT.

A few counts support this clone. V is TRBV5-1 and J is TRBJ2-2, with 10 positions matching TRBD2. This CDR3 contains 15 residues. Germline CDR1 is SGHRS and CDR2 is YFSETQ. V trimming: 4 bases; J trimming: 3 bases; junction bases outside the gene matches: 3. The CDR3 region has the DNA TGCGCCAGCAGCCCGGGACTAGCGTACACCGGGGAGCTGTTTTTT. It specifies CASSPGLAYTGELFF. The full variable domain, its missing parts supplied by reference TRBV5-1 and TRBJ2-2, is KAGVTQTPRYLIKTRGQQVTLSCSPISGHRSVSWYQQTPGQGLQFLFEYFSETQRNKGNFPGRFSGRQFSNSRSEMNVSTLELGDSALYLCASSPGLAYTGELFFGEGSRLTVL.

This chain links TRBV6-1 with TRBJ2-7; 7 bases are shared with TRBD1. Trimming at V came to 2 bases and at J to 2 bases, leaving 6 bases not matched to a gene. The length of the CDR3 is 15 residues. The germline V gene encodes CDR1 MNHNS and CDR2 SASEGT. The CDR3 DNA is TGTGCCAGCAGTGAACCGGGACAGTCACCCTACGAGCAGTACTTC. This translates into CASSEPGQSPYEQYF.

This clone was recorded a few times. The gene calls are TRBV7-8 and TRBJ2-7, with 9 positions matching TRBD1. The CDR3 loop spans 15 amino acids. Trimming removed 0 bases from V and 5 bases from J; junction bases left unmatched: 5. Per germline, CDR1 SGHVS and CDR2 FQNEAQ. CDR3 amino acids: CASSLARDRVHEQYF. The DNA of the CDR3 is TGTGCCAGCAGCTTAGCTCGGGACAGGGTACACGAGCAGTACTTC. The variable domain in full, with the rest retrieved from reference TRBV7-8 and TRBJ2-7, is GAGVSQSPRYKVAKRGQDVALRCDPISGHVSLFWYQQALGQGPEFLTYFQNEAQLDKSGLPSDRFFAERPEGSVSTLKIQRTQQEDSAVYLCASSLARDRVHEQYFGPGTRLTVT.

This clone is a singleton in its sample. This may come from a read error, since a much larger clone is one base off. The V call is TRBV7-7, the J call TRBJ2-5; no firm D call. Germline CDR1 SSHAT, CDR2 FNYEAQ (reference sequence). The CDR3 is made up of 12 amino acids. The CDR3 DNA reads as TGTGCTAGCAGCTTAGACCAAGAGACCCAGTACTTC. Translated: CASSLDQETQYF.

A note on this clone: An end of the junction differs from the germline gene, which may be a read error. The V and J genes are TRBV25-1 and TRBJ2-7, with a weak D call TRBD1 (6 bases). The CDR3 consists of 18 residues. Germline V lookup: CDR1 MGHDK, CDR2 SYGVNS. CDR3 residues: CASNHLRHRVQRSDEQYF. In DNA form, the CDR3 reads TGTGCCAGCAATCACCTTAGACACAGGGTTCAACGCTCCGACGAGCAGTACTTC.

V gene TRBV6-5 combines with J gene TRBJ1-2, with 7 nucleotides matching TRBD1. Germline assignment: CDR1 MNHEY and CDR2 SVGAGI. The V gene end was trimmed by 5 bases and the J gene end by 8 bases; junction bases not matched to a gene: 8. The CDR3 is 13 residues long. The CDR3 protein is CASSEEGARGYTF. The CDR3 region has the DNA TGTGCCAGCAGTGAAGAGGGGGCGCGGGGCTACACCTTC.

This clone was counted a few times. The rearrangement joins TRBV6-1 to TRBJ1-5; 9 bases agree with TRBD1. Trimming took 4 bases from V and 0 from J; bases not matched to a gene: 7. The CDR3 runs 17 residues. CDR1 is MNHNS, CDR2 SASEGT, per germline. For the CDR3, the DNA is TGTGCCAGCAGTGGAGGGACAGGGATCGATAGCAATCAGCCCCAGCATTTT. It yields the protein CASSGGTGIDSNQPQHF.

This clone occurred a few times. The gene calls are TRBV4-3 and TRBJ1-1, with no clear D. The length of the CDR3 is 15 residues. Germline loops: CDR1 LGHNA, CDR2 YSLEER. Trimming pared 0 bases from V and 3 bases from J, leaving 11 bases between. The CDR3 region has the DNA TGCGCCAGCAGCCAAGAATACAGATACCACACTGAAGCTTTCTTT. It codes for CASSQEYRYHTEAFF.

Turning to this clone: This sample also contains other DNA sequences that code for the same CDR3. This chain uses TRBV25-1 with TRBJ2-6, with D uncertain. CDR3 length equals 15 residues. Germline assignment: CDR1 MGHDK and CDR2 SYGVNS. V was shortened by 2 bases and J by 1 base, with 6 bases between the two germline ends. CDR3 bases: TGTGCCAGCAGTGAAACCCGGTCTGGGGCCAACGTCCTGACTTTC. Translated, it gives CASSETRSGANVLTF.